What follows are 18 T cell receptor beta chains derived from one specimen sequenced in a study of cytomegalovirus exposure and HLA in healthy donors. The primer mix had 60 Vbeta and 13 Jbeta primers. Assay: immunoSEQ multiplex PCR; the TCRdb copy retains only in-frame clones and omits some. The repertoire has 150,000 or so clones, about three quarters of them found once; the top ten carry less than 15%. Sequencing used PBMCs. The receptors were gathered from a man aged 35-49 years in good health and CMV-seropositive.

This sequence joins TRBV5-1 and TRBJ2-3, with 12 nucleotides matching TRBD2. The CDR3 totals 17 residues. Germline CDR1 is SGHRS and CDR2 is YFSETQ. The V gene end was trimmed by 3 bases and the J gene end by 0 bases; junction bases not matched to a gene: 5. CDR3 residues: CASSSEGTSGSTDTQYF. CDR3 nucleotides: TGCGCCAGCAGCTCGGAGGGGACTAGCGGGAGCACAGATACGCAGTATTTT.

On this clone itself: The sample has other DNA sequences that encode this CDR3 too. The J gene is TRBJ2-7, the V gene TRBV5-4, with 13 bases lining up with TRBD2. The ends lost 4 bases at V and 0 bases at J; junction bases unmatched: 1. Looked up from germline, CDR1 is SGHNT and CDR2 is YYREEE (reference sequence). The CDR3 is 15 residues long. The CDR3 protein is CASSRTSGSSYEQYF. In nucleotides, the CDR3 is TGTGCCAGCAGCCGGACTAGCGGGAGCTCCTACGAGCAGTACTTC.

This chain's CDR3 is CASSLEPGQGNEQYF. CDR3 DNA sequence: TGTGCCAGCAGCTTAGAGCCGGGACAGGGGAACGAGCAGTACTTC. V usage is TRBV7-9 and J usage is TRBJ2-5, with 10 bases identical to TRBD1. The last part of the DNA fits TRBJ2-7 better; the J call may be wrong. CDR1 and CDR2 from the germline V gene are SEHNR and FQNEAQ (reference sequence). The CDR3 extends over 15 amino acids.

V and J are TRBV30 and TRBJ1-4; 7 bases fit TRBD1. V was pared by 4 bases and J by 8 bases, with 1 base of the junction left unmatched. Looked up from germline, CDR1 is GTSNPN and CDR2 is SVGIG (reference sequence). This CDR3 spans 11 amino acids. The CDR3 nucleotides read TGTGCCTGGAAGACAGGGGAAAAACTGTTTTTT. It specifies CAWKTGEKLFF.

In its sample, this clone was seen a few times. This chain connects TRBV5-6 to TRBJ2-7; D unclear. The germline gives CDR1 SGHDT, CDR2 YYEEEE. CDR3 length equals 11 residues. V lost 4 bases to trimming and J lost 1 base, with 3 bases between them. CDR3 region: CASSHSYEQYF. The CDR3 coding sequence is TGTGCCAGCAGCCATTCCTACGAGCAGTACTTC.

The rearrangement uses TRBV27 and TRBJ1-4; maybe TRBD1 (5 bases). The CDR3 extends over 15 amino acids. V dropped 8 bases and J dropped 0 bases, with 13 bases sitting between them. From germline, CDR1 is MNHEY and CDR2 SMNVEV (reference sequence). CDR3 nucleotides: TGTGCCAGCGCCCGAGGGACTACAACTAATGAAAAACTGTTTTTT. The encoded protein is CASARGTTTNEKLFF. Together with reference TRBV27 and TRBJ1-4, the CDR3 gives the full variable domain: EAQVTQNPRYLITVTGKKLTVTCSQNMNHEYMSWYRQDPGLGLRQIYYSMNVEVTDKGDVPEGYKVSRKEKRNFPLILESPSPNQTSLYFCASARGTTTNEKLFFGSGTQLSVL.

The V gene is TRBV7-9, the J gene TRBJ1-1; a possible D gene is TRBD1 (6 bases). This CDR3 comprises 13 residues. Germline V gene sequence: CDR1 SEHNR, CDR2 FQNEAQ (reference sequence). The V and J ends lost 2 bases and 4 bases respectively, with 8 bases between them. CDR3 loop: CASSLQGSTEAFF. DNA for the CDR3: TGTGCCAGCAGCTTACAGGGGAGCACTGAAGCTTTCTTT.

The chain couples TRBV12-5 to TRBJ1-2; D is possibly TRBD1 (5 bases). Trimming shortened V by 2 bases and J by 9 bases, and 16 bases separated the two germline ends. The CDR3 sequence is 14 residues long. From germline, CDR1 is LGHNT and CDR2 FRNRAP. The CDR3 loop reads CASGLSVAGQSYTF. CDR3 DNA sequence: TGTGCTAGTGGTTTGTCGGTTGCAGGGCAGAGCTACACCTTC.

The rearrangement links TRBV4-3 to TRBJ2-7; D ambiguous. V lost 5 bases and J 3 bases, leaving 17 bases between the germline ends. Germline-derived CDR1 and CDR2 are LGHNA and YSLEER. The CDR3 has 15 amino acids. CDR3 coding DNA: TGCGCCAGCAGCTCCAAGAATGAGTACTACTACGAGCAGTACTTC. Translating it yields CASSSKNEYYYEQYF.

This rearrangement joins TRBV5-4 to TRBJ1-5, with D tentatively TRBD1 (5 bases). This CDR3 has 13 residues. Between the trimmed V and J ends, which lost 3 bases and 5 bases, there was a span of 9 bases. Germline V gene sequence: CDR1 SGHNT, CDR2 YYREEE (reference sequence). The CDR3, as DNA: TGTGCCAGCAGCTCCGACAGATATCAGCCCCAGCATTTT. It is translated as CASSSDRYQPQHF.

The V call is TRBV29-1, the J call TRBJ1-2; D call uncertain. Germline V gene data show CDR1 as SQVTM and CDR2 as ANQGSEA. The CDR3 is 12 amino acids. Between the trimmed V and J ends, which lost 0 bases and 7 bases, there was a span of 9 bases. CDR3 bases: TGCAGCGTTGAAGATCTTACAGCTGGCTACACCTTC. Its translation: CSVEDLTAGYTF.

The chain links TRBV5-1 to TRBJ2-7; 8 bases align to TRBD1. The V and J ends lost 0 bases and 3 bases, in that order; junction bases with no gene match: 5. Germline CDR1 is SGHRS and CDR2 is YFSETQ. This CDR3 has 15 amino acids. This chain's CDR3 is CASSLEGTGDYEQYF. CDR3 sequence (DNA): TGCGCCAGCAGCTTGGAGGGGACAGGCGACTACGAGCAGTACTTC.

The chain combines TRBV7-6 with TRBJ2-1; TRBD2 matches 12 bases. V shed 5 bases, J shed 6 bases, and the junction held 11 bases outside the gene matches. CDR1 and CDR2 (germline): SGHVS, FNYEAQ. This CDR3 spans 17 amino acids. CDR3 loop: CASSLLGQGLAGNEQFF. DNA of the CDR3: TGTGCCAGCAGCCTTCTTGGTCAGGGACTAGCGGGCAATGAGCAGTTCTTC.

The chain combines TRBV2 with TRBJ1-1; 9 bases align to TRBD1. The J segment lost 4 bases and the V segment lost 4 bases, leaving 4 bases of the junction unmatched. CDR1 is SNHLY, CDR2 FYNNEI, per germline. This CDR3 region has 14 residues. In DNA form, the CDR3 reads TGTGCCAGCAGTGTACAGGGGGCGGCCACTGAAGCTTTCTTT. Translation: CASSVQGAATEAFF.

This sequence joins TRBV28 and TRBJ1-5; D may be TRBD1 (6 bases). Germline loops: CDR1 MDHEN, CDR2 SYDVKM. V was clipped by 5 bases and J by 5 bases, with 16 bases between them. There are 15 residues in the CDR3. The CDR3 region is CASSLEQGNYQPQHF. The CDR3 DNA is TGTGCCAGCAGTCTCGAACAGGGTAACTATCAGCCCCAGCATTTT.

The chain links TRBV5-1 to TRBJ2-5, with unresolved D. The CDR3 totals 13 residues. Germline values: CDR1 SGHRS, CDR2 YFSETQ. The ends were cut back, 1 base at V and 3 bases at J, with 7 bases in the middle. The CDR3 DNA reads TGCGCCAGCAGCTTGTTCCAGAAAGAGACCCAGTACTTC. It encodes CASSLFQKETQYF.

This chain links TRBV6-5 with TRBJ2-6; D remains unclear. CDR3 length: 13 residues. Looked up from germline, CDR1 is MNHEY and CDR2 is SVGAGI. V was shortened by 7 bases and J by 0 bases, with 4 bases between the two germline ends. The CDR3 loop reads CASTFSGANVLTF. The DNA for the CDR3 is TGTGCCAGCACCTTCTCTGGGGCCAACGTCCTGACTTTC.

V usage is TRBV7-3 and J usage is TRBJ2-7, with D possibly TRBD1 on 6 matching bases. V was clipped by 5 bases and J by 7 bases, with 24 bases between them. The CDR3 loop spans 16 amino acids. The V gene's germline CDR1 is SGHTA and CDR2 FQGTGA. The CDR3 nucleotides read TGTGCCAGCAGCCCACAGGGACCATCGGTGCAAGGGGAGCAGTACTTC. The encoded protein is CASSPQGPSVQGEQYF.